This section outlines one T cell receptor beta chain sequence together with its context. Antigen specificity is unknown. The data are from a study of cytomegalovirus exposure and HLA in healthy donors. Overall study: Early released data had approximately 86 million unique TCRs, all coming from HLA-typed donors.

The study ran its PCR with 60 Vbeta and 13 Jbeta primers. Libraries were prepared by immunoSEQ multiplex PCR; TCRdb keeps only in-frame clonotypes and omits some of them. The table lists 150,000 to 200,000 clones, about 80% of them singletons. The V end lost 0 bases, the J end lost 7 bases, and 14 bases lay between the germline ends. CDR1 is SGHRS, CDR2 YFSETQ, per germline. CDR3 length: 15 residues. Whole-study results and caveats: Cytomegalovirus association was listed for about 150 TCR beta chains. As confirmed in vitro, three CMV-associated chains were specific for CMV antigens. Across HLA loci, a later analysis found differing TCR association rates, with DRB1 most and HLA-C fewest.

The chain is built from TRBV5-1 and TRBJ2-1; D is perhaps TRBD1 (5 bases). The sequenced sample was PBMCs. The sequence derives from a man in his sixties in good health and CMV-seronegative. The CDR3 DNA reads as TGCGCCAGCAGCTTGGAAGGGGCCCCCTTGAATGAGCAGTTCTTC. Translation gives CASSLEGAPLNEQFF.